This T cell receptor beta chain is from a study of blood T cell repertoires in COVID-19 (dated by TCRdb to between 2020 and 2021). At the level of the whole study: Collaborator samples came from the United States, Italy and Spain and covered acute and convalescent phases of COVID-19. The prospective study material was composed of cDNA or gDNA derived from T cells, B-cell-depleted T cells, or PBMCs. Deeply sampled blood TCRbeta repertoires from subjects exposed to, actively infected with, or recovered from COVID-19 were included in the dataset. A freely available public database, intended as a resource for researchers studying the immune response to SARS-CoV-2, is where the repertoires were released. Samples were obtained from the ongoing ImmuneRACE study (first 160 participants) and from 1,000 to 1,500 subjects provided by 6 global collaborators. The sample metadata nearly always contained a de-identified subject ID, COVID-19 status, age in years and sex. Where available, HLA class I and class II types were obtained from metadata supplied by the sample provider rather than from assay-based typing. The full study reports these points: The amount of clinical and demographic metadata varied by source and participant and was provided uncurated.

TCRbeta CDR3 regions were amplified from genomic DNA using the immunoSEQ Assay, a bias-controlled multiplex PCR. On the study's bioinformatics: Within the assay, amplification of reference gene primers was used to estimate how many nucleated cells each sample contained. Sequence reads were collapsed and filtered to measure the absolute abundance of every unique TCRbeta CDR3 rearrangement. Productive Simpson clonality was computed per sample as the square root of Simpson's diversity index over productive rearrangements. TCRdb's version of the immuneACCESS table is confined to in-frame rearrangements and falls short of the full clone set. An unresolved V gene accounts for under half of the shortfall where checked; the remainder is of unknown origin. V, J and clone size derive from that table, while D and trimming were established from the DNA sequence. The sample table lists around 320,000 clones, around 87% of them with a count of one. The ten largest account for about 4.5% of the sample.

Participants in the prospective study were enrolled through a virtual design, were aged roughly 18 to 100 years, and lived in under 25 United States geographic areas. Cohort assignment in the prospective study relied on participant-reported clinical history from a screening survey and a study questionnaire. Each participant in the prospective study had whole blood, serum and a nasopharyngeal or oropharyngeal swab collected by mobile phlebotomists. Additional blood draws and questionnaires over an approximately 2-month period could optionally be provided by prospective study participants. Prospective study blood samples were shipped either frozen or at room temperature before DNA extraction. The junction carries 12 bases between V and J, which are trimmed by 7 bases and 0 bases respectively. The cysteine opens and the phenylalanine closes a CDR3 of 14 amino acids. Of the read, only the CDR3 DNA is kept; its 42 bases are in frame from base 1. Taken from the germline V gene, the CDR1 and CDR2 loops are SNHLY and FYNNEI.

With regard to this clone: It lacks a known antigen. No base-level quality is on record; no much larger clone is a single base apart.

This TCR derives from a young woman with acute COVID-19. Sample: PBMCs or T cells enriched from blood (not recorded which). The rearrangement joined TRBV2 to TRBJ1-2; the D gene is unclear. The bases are TGTGCCAGCACACCCGGGGTAGCTAACTATGGCTACACCTTC. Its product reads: CASTPGVANYGYTF.